This TCR beta chain came from a study of cytomegalovirus exposure and HLA in healthy donors. PCR primers comprised 60 Vbeta and 13 Jbeta primers. Produced via immunoSEQ multiplex PCR; TCRdb's table is partial and in-frame only. The sample holds about 130,000 clones, about 80% seen once. This clone occurred a few times. Its cognate antigen is unknown. Germline values: CDR1 LNHDA, CDR2 SQIVND (reference sequence). V lost 4 bases to trimming and J lost 2 bases, with 12 bases between them. The CDR3 has 14 residues. Overall study findings and caveats: Among TCR beta chains of equal frequency, HLA-associated ones were more clonally expanded in a later analysis. The authors judged a highly shared variant cluster likely a sequencing artifact. In a later analysis, donors in an Asian-associated ancestry cluster reportedly had fewer N-insertions in productive TCRs than the cohort mean. No immune exposure information besides CMV serostatus was available.

The sequenced material came from PBMCs. V is TRBV19 and J is TRBJ2-7; D not resolved. The clonotype was recovered from a human donor in good health. The CDR3 spells CASSTVYPPYEQYF. The CDR3 bases are TGTGCCAGTAGTACGGTTTATCCCCCCTACGAGCAGTACTTC.